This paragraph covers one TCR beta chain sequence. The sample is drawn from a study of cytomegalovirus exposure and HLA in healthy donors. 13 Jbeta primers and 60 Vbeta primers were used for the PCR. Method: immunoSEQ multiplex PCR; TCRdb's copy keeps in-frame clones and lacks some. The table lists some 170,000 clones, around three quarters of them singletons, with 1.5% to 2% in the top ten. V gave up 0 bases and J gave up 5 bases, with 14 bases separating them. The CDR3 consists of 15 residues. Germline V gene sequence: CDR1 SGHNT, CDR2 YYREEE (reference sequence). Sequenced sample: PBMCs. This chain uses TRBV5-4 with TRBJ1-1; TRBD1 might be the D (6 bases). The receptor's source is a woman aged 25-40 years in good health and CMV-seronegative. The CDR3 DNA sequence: TGTGCCAGCAGCTTGGATAACAGGGCGTGGACTGAAGCTTTCTTT. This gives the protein CASSLDNRAWTEAFF.